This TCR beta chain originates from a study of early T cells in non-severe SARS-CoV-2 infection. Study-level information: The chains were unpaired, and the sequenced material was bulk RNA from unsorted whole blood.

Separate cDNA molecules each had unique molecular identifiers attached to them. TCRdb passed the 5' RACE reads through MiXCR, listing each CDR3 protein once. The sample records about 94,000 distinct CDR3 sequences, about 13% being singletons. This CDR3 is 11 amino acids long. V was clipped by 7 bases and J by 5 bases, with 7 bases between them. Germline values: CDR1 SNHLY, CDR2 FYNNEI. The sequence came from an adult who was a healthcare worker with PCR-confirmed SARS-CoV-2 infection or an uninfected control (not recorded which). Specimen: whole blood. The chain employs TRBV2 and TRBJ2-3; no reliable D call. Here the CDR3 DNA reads TGTGCCAGCATTCTGGAAGATACGCAGTATTTT. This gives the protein CASILEDTQYF.